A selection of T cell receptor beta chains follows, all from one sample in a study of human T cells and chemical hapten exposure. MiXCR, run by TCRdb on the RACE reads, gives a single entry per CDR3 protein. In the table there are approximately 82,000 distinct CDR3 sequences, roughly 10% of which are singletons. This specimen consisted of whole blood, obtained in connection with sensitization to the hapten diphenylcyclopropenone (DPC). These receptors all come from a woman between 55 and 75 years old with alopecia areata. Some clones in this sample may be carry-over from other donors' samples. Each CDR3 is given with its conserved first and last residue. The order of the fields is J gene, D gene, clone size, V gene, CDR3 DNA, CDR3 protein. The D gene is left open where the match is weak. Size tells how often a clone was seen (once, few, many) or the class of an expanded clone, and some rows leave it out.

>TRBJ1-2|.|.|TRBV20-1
TGCAGTGCTAGAGATCCGACTTCTAACTATGGCTACACCTTC
CSARDPTSNYGYTF
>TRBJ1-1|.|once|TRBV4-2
TGTGCCAGCAGCCAAGATCAGGCCGGGGTCACCGGCAAAGCTTTCTTT
CASSQDQAGVTGKAFF
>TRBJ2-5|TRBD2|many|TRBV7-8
TGTGCCAGCTGCGAGACTAGCGGGGGGCAAGAGACCCAGTACTTC
CASCETSGGQETQYF
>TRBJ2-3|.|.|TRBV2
TGTGCCAGCAGTGAAGCAGACTGGGTAGACCCAGATACGCAGTATTTT
CASSEADWVDPDTQYF
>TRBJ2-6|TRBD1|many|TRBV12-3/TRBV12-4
TGTGCCAGCACTATGGACAGGCCCTCTGGGGCCAACGTCCTGACTTTC
CASTMDRPSGANVLTF
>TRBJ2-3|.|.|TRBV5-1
TGCGCCAGCAGCCCTGGACGGGGGACCGATACGCAGTATTTT
CASSPGRGTDTQYF
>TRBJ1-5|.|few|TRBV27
TGTGCCAGCAGTTTATCGAAGGAACAGCCCCAGCATTTT
CASSLSKEQPQHF
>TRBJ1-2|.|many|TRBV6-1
TGTGCCAGCAGTGAAAGTCATAACTATGGCTACACCTTC
CASSESHNYGYTF
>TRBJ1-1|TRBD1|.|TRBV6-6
TGTGCCAGCAGTTACTCCCGGACAGGATTGAACACTGAAGCTTTCTTT
CASSYSRTGLNTEAFF
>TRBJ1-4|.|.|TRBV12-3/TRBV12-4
TGTGCCAGCAGTCCCACAAGCGCAACTAATGAAAAACTGTTTTTT
CASSPTSATNEKLFF
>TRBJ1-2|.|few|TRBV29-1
TGCAGCGCTAGGACAGCCCGGAGTGGCTACACCTTC
CSARTARSGYTF
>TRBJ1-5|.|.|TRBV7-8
TGTGCCAGCAGCTTAGCGCCCCGGACGCATAGATCGAATCAGCCCCAGCATTTT
CASSLAPRTHRSNQPQHF
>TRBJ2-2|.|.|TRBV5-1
TGCGCCAGCAGCTTGGGAGACAGCCGTTATTACGGGGAGCTGTTTTTT
CASSLGDSRYYGELFF
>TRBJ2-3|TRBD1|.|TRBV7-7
TGTGCTAGCAGCTTAGGCGGGACAGGGACAGATACGCAGTATTTT
CASSLGGTGTDTQYF
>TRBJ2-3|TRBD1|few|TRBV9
TGTGCCAGCAGCGCCGACCCGAGGGGGCCAAATACGCAGTATTTT
CASSADPRGPNTQYF
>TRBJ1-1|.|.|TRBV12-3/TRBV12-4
TGTGCCAGCAGCCTTTTGGGGGACACTGAAGCTTTCTTT
CASSLLGDTEAFF
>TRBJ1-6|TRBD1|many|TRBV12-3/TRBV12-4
TGTGCCAGCAGTTCTGGACAGGGAAGGTCACCCCTCCACTTT
CASSSGQGRSPLHF
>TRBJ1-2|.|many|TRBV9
TGTGCCAGCAGCGCTATGGACGGGCAGGGTGGCTACACCTTC
CASSAMDGQGGYTF
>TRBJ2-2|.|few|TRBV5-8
TGTGCCAGCAGCTCCTTCACTAGACCCGCCGGGGAGCTGTTTTTT
CASSSFTRPAGELFF
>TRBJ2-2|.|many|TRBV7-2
TGTGCCAGCAGCCCCCAGAGGGTTAGGGAAGGGTATGCCGGGGAGCTGTTTTTT
CASSPQRVREGYAGELFF
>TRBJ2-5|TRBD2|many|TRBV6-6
TGTGCCAGCAGACGTACGACTAGCGGAATGGAGACCCAGTACTTC
CASRRTTSGMETQYF
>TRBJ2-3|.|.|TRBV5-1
TGCGCCAGCAGCTTGATACCTAGCACAGATACGCAGTATTTT
CASSLIPSTDTQYF
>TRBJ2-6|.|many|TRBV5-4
TGTGCCAGCAGCCTGGATTTCTCTGGGGCCAACGTCCTGACTTTC
CASSLDFSGANVLTF
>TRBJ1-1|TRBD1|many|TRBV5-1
TGCGCCAGCAGCTCCGCCCGGACAGGGGGCACTGAAGCTTTCTTT
CASSSARTGGTEAFF
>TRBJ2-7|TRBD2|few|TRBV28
TGTGCCAGCAGTTCACACGGGAGGGCCTACGAGCAGTACTTC
CASSSHGRAYEQYF
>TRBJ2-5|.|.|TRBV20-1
TGCAGTGCTAGCTTTGTCGGGGTTGGCGAGACCCAGTACTTC
CSASFVGVGETQYF
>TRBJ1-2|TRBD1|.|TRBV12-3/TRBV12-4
TGTGCCAGCAGTTTGCAGGGGGCCATTGTCTATGGCTACACCTTC
CASSLQGAIVYGYTF
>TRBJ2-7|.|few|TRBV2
TGTGCCAGCAGTGACGAGGCCTACGAGCAGTACTTC
CASSDEAYEQYF
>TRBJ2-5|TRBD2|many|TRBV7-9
TGTGCCAGCAGCTTAGCTCTTGCGGGGGACTGGGAGACCCAGTACTTC
CASSLALAGDWETQYF
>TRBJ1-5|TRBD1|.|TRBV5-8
TGTGCCAGCAGCTCTGGCAGGGGGGATCAGCCCCAGCATTTT
CASSSGRGDQPQHF
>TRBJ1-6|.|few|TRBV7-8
TGTGCCAGCAGCCAGAGACGGATATATAATTCACCCCTCCACTTT
CASSQRRIYNSPLHF
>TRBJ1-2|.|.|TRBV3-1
TGTGCCAGCAGCCAGACCCCCCCCGGGAGTGGCTACACCTTC
CASSQTPPGSGYTF
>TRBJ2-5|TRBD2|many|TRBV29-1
TGCAGCGTTGGTCCTAGCGGGGGGGTCGAGACCCAGTACTTC
CSVGPSGGVETQYF
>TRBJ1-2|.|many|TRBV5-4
TGTGCCAGCAGCTTGGACGGGAACTATGGCTACACCTTC
CASSLDGNYGYTF
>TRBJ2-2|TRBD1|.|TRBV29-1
TGCAGCGTTAAGGACAGGGAAAACACCGGGGAGCTGTTTTTT
CSVKDRENTGELFF
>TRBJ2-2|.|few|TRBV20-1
TGCAGTGCCGTAGCGGTGAAACAGACCGGGGAGCTGTTTTTT
CSAVAVKQTGELFF
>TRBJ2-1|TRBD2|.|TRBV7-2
TGTGCCAGCAGCTTACTCGGACTAGCGGGTAGGAATGAGCAGTTCTTC
CASSLLGLAGRNEQFF
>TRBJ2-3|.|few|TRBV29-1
TGCAGCCTTCAATCCCTCCCTTCGAGGCCTAGCACAGATACGCAGTATTTT
CSLQSLPSRPSTDTQYF
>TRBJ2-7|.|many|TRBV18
TGTGCCAGCTCACCGCGGGGACGGATCTACGAGCAGTACTTC
CASSPRGRIYEQYF
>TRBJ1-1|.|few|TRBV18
TGTGCCAGCTCACCCCGGGCGGAGATTAACACTGAAGCTTTCTTT
CASSPRAEINTEAFF
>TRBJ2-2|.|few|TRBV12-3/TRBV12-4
TGTGCCAGCAGCTACCGCGCGAGGGGGGTGGACACCGGGGAGCTGTTTTTT
CASSYRARGVDTGELFF
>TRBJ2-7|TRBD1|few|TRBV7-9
TGTGCCAGCAGCGCCCGGGACAGTTACGAGCAGTACTTC
CASSARDSYEQYF
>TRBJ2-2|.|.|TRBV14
TGTGCCAGCAGCCAAGAGAACACCGGGGAGCTGTTTTTT
CASSQENTGELFF
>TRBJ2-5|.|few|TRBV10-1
TGCGCCAGCAGTACGGGGGGCCCCCCAGAGACCCAGTACTTC
CASSTGGPPETQYF
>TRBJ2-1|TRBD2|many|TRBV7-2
TGTGCCAGCAGCTTATATTCACAGGCACTAGCGGGGGCCCAGTTCTTC
CASSLYSQALAGAQFF
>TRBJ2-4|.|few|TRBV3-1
TGTGCCAGCAGCCTCCTCGGCCAAAACATTCAGTACTTC
CASSLLGQNIQYF
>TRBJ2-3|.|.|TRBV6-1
TGTGCCAGCAGGAATTCGGGAGCGGATACGCAGTATTTT
CASRNSGADTQYF
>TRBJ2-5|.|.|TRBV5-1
TGCGCCAGCAGCCCGGAAATCCAAGAGACCCAGTACTTC
CASSPEIQETQYF
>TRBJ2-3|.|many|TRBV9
TGTGCCAGCAGCGTAGGGGGGACCCGCACAGATACGCAGTATTTT
CASSVGGTRTDTQYF
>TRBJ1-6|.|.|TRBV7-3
TGTGCCAGCAGCGCCGGCGGCACAGATAATTCACCCCTCCACTTT
CASSAGGTDNSPLHF
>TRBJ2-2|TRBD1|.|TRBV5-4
TGTGCCAGCACCGGACAGGGAGGTACCGGGGAGCTGTTTTTT
CASTGQGGTGELFF
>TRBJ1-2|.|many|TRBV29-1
TGCAGCCTTACACGGGGGAGAGACTCCCCAGGAAACTATGGCTACACCTTC
CSLTRGRDSPGNYGYTF
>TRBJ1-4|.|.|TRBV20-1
TGCAGTGCTAGAGATCCCGGTTCGCCGGAAAAACTGTTTTTT
CSARDPGSPEKLFF
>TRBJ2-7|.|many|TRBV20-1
TGCAGTGCTAGTACAGGGTCCTACGAGCAGTACTTC
CSASTGSYEQYF
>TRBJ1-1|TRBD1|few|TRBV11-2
TGTGCCAGCAGCCGCGTCGGGACAGGGTTCACTGAAGCTTTCTTT
CASSRVGTGFTEAFF